Below, 20 T cell receptor beta chains from the same sample are listed, as sequenced in a study of CD8 T cells in ankylosing spondylitis (dated by TCRdb to about 2017). Library preparation employed 5' RACE. Sequencing relied on an Illumina HiSeq 2500. TCRdb cleaned the public reads at Q25 with fastp, built clones with MiXCR and kept in-frame beta chains. Merged by CDR3 protein, the rows form single entries marked with the most common genes and DNA. A total of about 240,000 distinct CDR3 sequences appear in this sample, about 10% of them only once. The top ten hold about 6.8% of the sample. Sequences were obtained from blood, either unsorted or a sorted T cell fraction (not recorded which). The receptors originated from a male donor with ankylosing spondylitis or in good health (not recorded which).

This clonotype has a count of ten or more. V and J are TRBV11-2 and TRBJ1-3; no definite D call. From germline, CDR1 is SGHAT and CDR2 FQNNGV. CDR3 length: 14 amino acids. V gave up 7 bases and J gave up 2 bases, with 12 bases separating them. DNA for the CDR3: TGTGCCAGCAAAGCCACGGGAGCTGGAAACACCATATATTTT. Its translation: CASKATGAGNTIYF.

The sample holds many counts of this clonotype. The J gene is TRBJ2-1, the V gene TRBV12-3 or TRBV12-4; 7 bases are shared with TRBD2. This CDR3 is built from 12 residues. V lost 5 bases, J lost 8 bases, and 3 bases stayed unmatched. Written as DNA, the CDR3 is TGTGCCAGCAGTGAGACTAGCCATGAGCAGTTCTTC. This gives the protein CASSETSHEQFF.

The V gene is TRBV5-6, the J gene TRBJ2-4; D uncertain. This CDR3 contains 12 residues. V shed 6 bases and J shed 9 bases, with 13 bases lying between them. The germline CDR1 and CDR2 sequences are SGHDT and YYEEEE. This CDR3 is CASKGASGIQYF. The CDR3 DNA reads as TGTGCCAGCAAAGGCGCTTCGGGCATTCAGTACTTC.

Points on this clonotype: A much larger clone lies a single base off, so this may be a read error. The genes are TRBV5-6 and TRBJ2-3; 8 bases fit TRBD2. CDR1 and CDR2 (germline): SGHDT, YYEEEE. CDR3 size: 16 residues. CDR3 sequence reads: CPSSLMSGGPTDTQYF. The CDR3, as DNA: TGTCCCAGCAGCTTGATGTCGGGGGGGCCCACAGATACGCAGTATTTT. The full variable domain, completed using reference TRBV5-6 and TRBJ2-3, is DAGVTQSPTHLIKTRGQQVTLRCSPKSGHDTVSWYQQALGQGPQFIFQYYEEEERQRGNFPDRFSGHQFPNYSSELNVNALLLGDSALYLCPSSLMSGGPTDTQYFGPGTRLTVL.

The V and J genes are TRBV2 and TRBJ2-5; tentatively, D is TRBD1 (5 bases). The CDR3 runs to 14 residues. V gave up 4 bases and J gave up 2 bases, with 11 bases separating them. The germline CDR1 and CDR2 sequences are SNHLY and FYNNEI. The CDR3 sequence: CASSVFGAQETQYF. CDR3 DNA: TGTGCCAGCAGTGTATTTGGGGCTCAAGAGACCCAGTACTTC.

This clonotype occurred many times. V gene TRBV29-1 combines with J gene TRBJ2-5; D remains unclear. The CDR3 has 13 amino acids. Trimming pared 5 bases from V and 3 bases from J, leaving 13 bases between. CDR1 and CDR2 from the germline V gene are SQVTM and ANQGSEA. CDR3 sequence: CSVSPSGEETQYF. DNA for the CDR3: TGCAGCGTTTCACCGTCTGGCGAAGAGACCCAGTACTTC.

This clonotype occurred a few times. The rearrangement joins TRBV9 to TRBJ2-7; the match to TRBD1 covers 8 bases. This CDR3 has 15 amino acids. Losses at the gene ends were 2 bases for V and 2 bases for J; bases not matched to a gene: 6. CDR1 SGDLS and CDR2 YYNGEE come from the germline V gene. The CDR3 spells CASSVAGTGAYEQYF. In nucleotides, the CDR3 is TGTGCCAGCAGCGTCGCCGGGACAGGCGCCTACGAGCAGTACTTC.

At least ten counts were recorded for this clonotype. The rearrangement links TRBV7-8 to TRBJ2-2; D is possibly TRBD1 (5 bases). Germline CDR1 SGHVS, CDR2 FQNEAQ. V was clipped by 4 bases and J by 3 bases, with 9 bases between them. CDR3 length equals 14 residues. As DNA, the CDR3 is TGTGCCAGCAGCTCAATACAGGACACCGGGGAGCTGTTTTTT. This encodes CASSSIQDTGELFF.

This clonotype has a handful of counts. Written as DNA, the CDR3 is TGTGCCAGCAGCCGAAACAGGTTTGCGGGAGATGAGCAGTTCTTC. Translated, it gives CASSRNRFAGDEQFF. The chain couples TRBV7-9 to TRBJ2-1; 7 nucleotides align to TRBD2. The CDR3 loop spans 15 amino acids. The V segment lost 5 bases and the J segment 8 bases; nucleotides outside the gene matches: 12. Germline CDR1 SEHNR, CDR2 FQNEAQ (reference sequence).

In its sample, this clonotype was seen many times. The J gene is TRBJ2-3, the V gene TRBV3-1, with 11 bases identical to TRBD1. The CDR3 length is 15 residues. Looked up from germline, CDR1 is LGHDT and CDR2 is YNNKEL (reference sequence). Unmatched junction bases numbered 4, after V lost 3 bases and J lost 5 bases. CDR3 bases: TGTGCCAGCAGCCACGGACAGGGGGCCGGAGATACGCAGTATTTT. Its protein product is CASSHGQGAGDTQYF.

Of note for this clonotype: Given a much more abundant clone one base away, this may be a read error. The chain uses TRBV20-1 and TRBJ2-7, with D perhaps matching TRBD2 (6 bases). The CDR3 runs 15 residues. In germline, CDR1 is DFQATT, CDR2 SNEGSKA (reference sequence). The CDR3 reads CGFLSSSGITYEQYF. The CDR3 DNA follows: TGCGGCTTCCTGTCTAGTAGCGGAATAACCTACGAGCAGTACTTC.

This clonotype was seen a handful of times. The chain links TRBV9 to TRBJ2-2, with D perhaps matching TRBD1 (6 bases). Between the trimmed V and J ends, which lost 4 bases and 0 bases, there was a span of 16 bases. The CDR3 spans 17 residues. Per germline, CDR1 SGDLS and CDR2 YYNGEE. CDR3 region: CASSSTSGDPNTGELFF. CDR3 DNA: TGTGCCAGCAGCTCAACCTCAGGGGATCCGAACACCGGGGAGCTGTTTTTT.

The chain combines TRBV3-1 with TRBJ2-5; D is perhaps TRBD1 (5 bases). Looked up from germline, CDR1 is LGHDT and CDR2 is YNNKEL (reference sequence). The V and J ends lost 3 bases and 3 bases respectively, with 11 bases between them. This CDR3 contains 14 residues. The chain's CDR3 is CASSQQGIEETQYF. The CDR3 DNA reads as TGTGCCAGCAGCCAGCAGGGAATCGAAGAGACCCAGTACTTC.

This clonotype has just a few counts. The rearrangement links TRBV28 to TRBJ1-1, with 12 bases identical to TRBD1. The CDR3 runs to 18 residues. J gave up 5 bases and V 5 bases, and 15 bases lay outside the gene matches. Germline lookup yields CDR1 MDHEN and CDR2 SYDVKM. CDR3 in amino acids: CASSIKTGTGGFMTEAFF. The DNA of the CDR3 is TGTGCCAGCAGTATCAAAACCGGGACAGGGGGCTTTATGACTGAAGCTTTCTTT.

The sample holds a few counts of this clonotype. V is TRBV10-2 and J is TRBJ2-7, with 12 nucleotides matching TRBD1. The CDR3 consists of 17 residues. Germline trimming cut 7 bases from V and 6 bases from J; bases unmatched to any gene: 16. Germline-derived CDR1 and CDR2 are WSHSY and SAAADI. Here the CDR3 DNA reads TGCGCCAGCACCCCAACTCATCCGGGACAGGGGGCGTCCGAGCAGTACTTC. It is translated as CASTPTHPGQGASEQYF.

The table lists this clonotype with many counts. The CDR3 region is CASSGGVGGYTF. For the CDR3, the DNA is TGTGCCAGCAGCGGAGGAGTAGGCGGCTACACCTTC. V is TRBV5-5 and J is TRBJ1-2; D is uncertain. CDR3 length: 12 amino acids. Trimming left V 4 bases short and J 8 bases short, with 12 bases between. Per germline, CDR1 SGHKS and CDR2 YYEKEE (reference sequence).

This clonotype has at least ten counts. J is TRBJ2-1 and V is TRBV5-1, with D tentatively TRBD1 or TRBD2 (5 bases each). Germline CDR1 is SGHRS and CDR2 is YFSETQ. Trimming removed 1 base at V and 4 bases at J, with 12 bases between. The CDR3 runs to 15 residues. The CDR3 sequence is CASSLSRDAYNEQFF. CDR3 nucleotides: TGCGCCAGCAGCTTGTCACGGGACGCTTACAATGAGCAGTTCTTC.

V gene TRBV5-1 combines with J gene TRBJ2-7; D is perhaps TRBD2 (6 bases). Trimming took off 6 bases at V and 4 bases at J, with 14 bases between the two ends. CDR3 length: 13 amino acids. Germline values: CDR1 SGHRS, CDR2 YFSETQ. CDR3 DNA: TGCGCCAGCATGGCTAGTGGAGGGTACGAGCAGTACTTC. Translated: CASMASGGYEQYF.

This clonotype has ten or more counts. The chain joins TRBV5-1 to TRBJ1-1; the D is unclear. Trimming removed 0 bases from V and 3 bases from J, with 9 bases in between. Germline values: CDR1 SGHRS, CDR2 YFSETQ. The CDR3 loop spans 14 amino acids. In nucleotides, the CDR3 is TGCGCCAGCAGCTTGGAGGGAGCTTACACTGAAGCTTTCTTT. Protein sequence: CASSLEGAYTEAFF.

This clonotype was found many times. The chain is built from TRBV20-1 and TRBJ2-1; D remains ambiguous. Trimming left V 4 bases short and J 0 bases short, with 4 bases between. The CDR3 runs 12 residues. The germline gives CDR1 DFQATT, CDR2 SNEGSKA (reference sequence). The CDR3 sequence is CSATDSYNEQFF. The CDR3 DNA follows: TGCAGTGCTACCGACTCCTACAATGAGCAGTTCTTC.